The rows below give T cell receptor beta chains drawn from one sample of a study of cytomegalovirus exposure and HLA in healthy donors. Some clones are missing from TCRdb's copy, which holds only in-frame ones; the method was immunoSEQ multiplex PCR. The sample includes more than 85,000 clones, roughly 90% of them seen just once. Sequencing was done on a sample of PBMCs. Source of these receptors: a woman aged 30 to 39 in good health and CMV-seropositive. Each CDR3 is given with its conserved first and last residue. A D gene is named only where the DNA matches it firmly. Size values are once, few and many counts, or a class for expanded clones, and some rows have none.

D	V	size	J	DNA	CDR3
.	TRBV6-6	.	TRBJ1-3	TGTGCCAGCGGGGGACAAGGAAACACCATATATTTT	CASGGQGNTIYF
.	TRBV4-2	.	TRBJ2-7	TGTGCCAGCAGCCCGACTGGCAGGAGGTACCACTACGAGCAGTACTTC	CASSPTGRRYHYEQYF
TRBD2	TRBV4-1	.	TRBJ2-1	TGCGCCAGCAGCCAATGGGCTAGCGGGGGGGCCTACAATGAGCAGTTCTTC	CASSQWASGGAYNEQFF
TRBD2	TRBV14	.	TRBJ2-7	TGTGCCAGCAATCCGACTAGCGGAAGAGAAGTGCAGTACTTC	CASNPTSGREVQYF
TRBD2	TRBV7-2	.	TRBJ2-1	TGTGCCAGCAGCTTAAGAGCGGGAGTGTATTACAATGAGCAGTTCTTC	CASSLRAGVYYNEQFF
.	TRBV5-1	.	TRBJ2-3	TGCGCCAGCAGCTTCCTCGGAGATACGCAGTATTTT	CASSFLGDTQYF
TRBD1	TRBV2	.	TRBJ1-4	TGTGCCAGCAGTGAAGGACAGGGGGCGGGTGAAAAACTGTTTTTT	CASSEGQGAGEKLFF
TRBD2	TRBV27	.	TRBJ2-7	TGTGCCAGCAGTTTAACCTCTAGCGGCAGCTACGAGCAGTACTTC	CASSLTSSGSYEQYF
TRBD1	TRBV7-9	.	TRBJ2-7	TGTGCCAGCAGCGCCACGTCAGGGGGACAGTTCTACGAGCAGTACTTC	CASSATSGGQFYEQYF
TRBD1	TRBV4-2	.	TRBJ1-3	TGTGCCAGCAGCCAAGACCCGACAGGGGCCTCTGGAAACACCATATATTTT	CASSQDPTGASGNTIYF
.	TRBV28	.	TRBJ1-3	TGTGCCAGCAGTGGGACTGTCAAGGGGTTT	CASSGTVKGF
TRBD1	TRBV28	once	TRBJ2-7	TGTGCCGTTACAGGGGCCCCCCGATACGAGCAGTACTTC	CAVTGAPRYEQYF
TRBD2	TRBV11-2	.	TRBJ2-3	TGTGCCAGCAGCTTAGCGCAGCGGGGGGTACTAGATACGCAGTATTTT	CASSLAQRGVLDTQYF
.	TRBV2	.	TRBJ2-2	TGTGCCAGCTCCGGGATCCGGAACACCGGGGAGCTGTTTTTT	CASSGIRNTGELFF
.	TRBV18	.	TRBJ2-7	TGTGCCAGCTCAAACAGGGTTGACGAGCAGTACTTC	CASSNRVDEQYF
.	TRBV28	.	TRBJ1-5	TGTGCCAGCAGGTACAGGGATAATCAGCCCCAGCATTTT	CASRYRDNQPQHF
TRBD1	TRBV29-1	.	TRBJ1-2	TGCAGCGTTGTACCCATGGTGGACAGGGGAGGCTATGGCTACACCTTC	CSVVPMVDRGGYGYTF
TRBD2	TRBV5-1	.	TRBJ2-3	TGCGCCAGCAGCTATAGAGCGGGGAGCCTTGGGGATACGCAGTATTTT	CASSYRAGSLGDTQYF
TRBD1	TRBV9	.	TRBJ2-2	TGTGCCAGCAGCCCGGGGACAGGGGCTACCGGGGAGCTGTTTTTT	CASSPGTGATGELFF
TRBD2	TRBV14	few	TRBJ2-7	TGTGCCAGCAGCCACGGGACTAGCGCGACTCCCTACGAGCAGTACTTC	CASSHGTSATPYEQYF
TRBD2	TRBV10-2	.	TRBJ2-7	TGCGCCAGCAGTGTAGGCGCGGGGGCCTACGAGCAGTACTTC	CASSVGAGAYEQYF
TRBD2	TRBV7-2	.	TRBJ2-7	TGTGCCAGCAGCCCCGCTGGACTAGCGGGAGGGGTCGAGCAGTACTTC	CASSPAGLAGGVEQYF
.	TRBV11-2	.	TRBJ2-7	TGTGCCAGCAGCTTACAGGGATCGGTCTACGAGCAGTACTTC	CASSLQGSVYEQYF
TRBD1	TRBV18	.	TRBJ1-2	TGTGCCAGCTCACCTACCGGGACAGGGGATCCTGGCTACACCTTC	CASSPTGTGDPGYTF
TRBD1	TRBV19	.	TRBJ1-4	TGTGCCAGTAGTGCGGGACAGTGGGATGAAAAACTGTTTTTT	CASSAGQWDEKLFF
.	TRBV5-1	few	TRBJ1-5	TGCGCCAGCAGCTTAGGAGTATATAGCAATCAGCCCCAGCATTTT	CASSLGVYSNQPQHF
TRBD1	TRBV5-4	.	TRBJ1-1	TGTGCCAGCAGCCATAGGACAGGGTCTTACACTGAAGCTTTCTTT	CASSHRTGSYTEAFF
.	TRBV7-2	.	TRBJ1-2	TGTGCCAGCAGCTTAGTCAGAAACTATGGCTACACCTTC	CASSLVRNYGYTF
.	TRBV2	once	TRBJ1-2	TGTGCCTGGCAGGGCTATACTAACTATGGCTACACCTTC	CAWQGYTNYGYTF
.	TRBV9	.	TRBJ2-1	TGTGCCAGCAGTGATTATGGAGGAACGCGCTACAATGAGCAGTTCTTC	CASSDYGGTRYNEQFF
TRBD1	TRBV18	.	TRBJ1-2	TGTGCCAGCTCACCTCAGGGACAGGGAGGGGCTCGAGGCTACACCTTC	CASSPQGQGGARGYTF
TRBD1	TRBV5-4	.	TRBJ1-1	TGTGCCAGCAGCCCCGGACAGGGTCGTCGGGGCACTGAAGCTTTCTTT	CASSPGQGRRGTEAFF
TRBD1	TRBV7-9	few	TRBJ1-3	TGTGCCAGCAGCAGGGGGCTAGCAGCCTCTGGAAACACCATATATTTT	CASSRGLAASGNTIYF
TRBD2	TRBV7-2	.	TRBJ2-1	TGTGCCAGCAGCTTAGGTAGCGGGACCGAGCAGTTCTTC	CASSLGSGTEQFF
.	TRBV29-1	once	TRBJ2-7	TGCAGCGGGTTCGCGGACTACGAGCAGTACTTC	CSGFADYEQYF
TRBD1	TRBV6-1	.	TRBJ2-5	TGTGCCAGCAGTGATTGGGCAGGGGGCGGTGAGACCCAGTACTTC	CASSDWAGGGETQYF
.	TRBV29-1	.	TRBJ1-1	TGCAGCGTTGATAGGGCAGGGTGGAACACTGAAGCTTTCTTT	CSVDRAGWNTEAFF
TRBD2	TRBV12-5	.	TRBJ2-1	TGTGCTAGTGGTTTGCTTGCGGGGGGGTATGAGCAGTTCTTC	CASGLLAGGYEQFF
.	TRBV4-2	.	TRBJ2-2	TGTGCCAGCAGCCACGCCGAGGGAGTACCCGGGGAGCTGTTTTTT	CASSHAEGVPGELFF
.	TRBV29-1	.	TRBJ1-6	TGCAGCGTCCAAAGCGGGAATTCACCCCTCCACTTT	CSVQSGNSPLHF
TRBD1	TRBV7-9	.	TRBJ1-4	TGTGCCAGCAGCAACCGGGACAGGGCTTACGCTGAAAAACTGTTTTTT	CASSNRDRAYAEKLFF
.	TRBV7-9	.	TRBJ1-1	TGTGCCAGCAGCGTACGGACACCGAACACTGAAGCTTTCTTT	CASSVRTPNTEAFF
.	TRBV7-3	once	TRBJ2-7	TGTGCCAGCAGCACGGGAGAGCAGTACTTC	CASSTGEQYF
TRBD1	TRBV5-1	.	TRBJ2-5	TGCGCCAGCAGCTCGAACTCGGACAGGGGAGAAGAGACCCAGTACTTC	CASSSNSDRGEETQYF
TRBD1	TRBV2	.	TRBJ1-2	TGTGCCAGAAACAGGGGGCGGAATACCTATGGCTACACCTTC	CARNRGRNTYGYTF
.	TRBV28	few	TRBJ2-7	TGTGCCAGCAGCCGGGCGGGGCCCTACGAGCAGTACTTC	CASSRAGPYEQYF
.	TRBV19	.	TRBJ1-4	TGTGCCAGTAGTATTACCGGGGGTAATGAAAAACTGTTTTTT	CASSITGGNEKLFF
.	TRBV2	.	TRBJ1-2	TGTGCCAGCAGTGACAGGGGCCGCTATGGCTACACCTTC	CASSDRGRYGYTF
.	TRBV10-3	once	TRBJ2-7	TGTGCCATCAGTGACCCGGCGGTACGCTCCTACGAGCAGTACTTC	CAISDPAVRSYEQYF